The 20 T cell receptor beta chains given below trace back to one sample, sequenced in a study of radiation and T cells in renal cell carcinoma. Only in-frame clones appear in the TCRdb table, and some are missing; sequencing was by immunoSEQ multiplex PCR. This repertoire shows about 150,000 clones, 65% to 90% found once; its top ten account for 15% to 20%. As for time point: blood 4 weeks post-SBRT, at nephrectomy. The treatment: 15 Gy SBRT to primary tumor, nephrectomy 4 weeks later. The source was blood, collected from a patient whose treatment included radiotherapy and nephrectomy. Receptors originate from a woman aged 45 to 65 with renal cell carcinoma.

V and J are TRBV7-6 and TRBJ1-1, with 8 bases aligning to TRBD1. Germline V gene lookup returns CDR1 SGHVS and CDR2 FNYEAQ. CDR3 length: 14 residues. J gave up 4 bases and V 6 bases, and 7 bases lay outside the gene matches. CDR3 loop: CASRPTGGGTEAFF. CDR3 nucleotide sequence: TGTGCCAGCAGGCCTACAGGGGGGGGCACTGAAGCTTTCTTT.

This chain connects TRBV7-2 to TRBJ2-3, with D uncertain. The germline V gene encodes CDR1 SGHTA and CDR2 FQGNSA. Trimming cost V 1 base and J 1 base, with 9 bases left between them. This CDR3 is 15 amino acids long. The CDR3: CASSLVQSRTDTQYF. CDR3 coding DNA: TGTGCCAGCAGCTTAGTACAGTCACGCACAGATACGCAGTATTTT.

A single count supports this clone. This rearrangement joins TRBV6-4 to TRBJ2-1; 8 bases match TRBD2. CDR3 length: 13 residues. With V trimmed by 5 bases and J by 7 bases, 4 bases remained unmatched. Germline loops: CDR1 MRHNA, CDR2 SNTAGT. The CDR3 loop reads CASSSSGGNEQFF. The CDR3 coding sequence is TGTGCCAGCAGTTCGAGCGGGGGTAATGAGCAGTTCTTC.

The chain combines TRBV6-5 with TRBJ1-1; 7 bases map to TRBD1. V trimming: 4 bases; J trimming: 1 base; junction bases outside the gene matches: 9. Germline-derived CDR1 and CDR2 are MNHEY and SVGAGI. The CDR3 length is 16 residues. The CDR3 DNA follows: TGTGCCAGCAGTTGGGATGGGAGGGGGCGGAACACTGAAGCTTTCTTT. It encodes CASSWDGRGRNTEAFF.

J is TRBJ2-3 and V is TRBV6-6; 7 bases are shared with TRBD1. This CDR3 contains 14 residues. V was clipped by 6 bases and J by 4 bases; unmatched bases: 7. Germline V gene sequence: CDR1 MNHNY, CDR2 SVGAGI (reference sequence). CDR3 DNA sequence: TGTGCCAGCAGGCAGGGGGTTCGCGCAGATACGCAGTATTTT. Protein sequence: CASRQGVRADTQYF.

The chain employs TRBV2 and TRBJ2-1; tentative D call: TRBD2 (6 bases). In germline, CDR1 is SNHLY, CDR2 FYNNEI. CDR3 length: 14 residues. The V end was cut by 5 bases, the J end by 1 base, with 9 bases between. CDR3 region: CASSTSRSYNEQFF. The CDR3 nucleotides read TGTGCCAGCAGTACTAGCAGGTCCTACAATGAGCAGTTCTTC. Full variable domain (outside the CDR3, taken from reference TRBV2 and TRBJ2-1): EPEVTQTPSHQVTQMGQEVILRCVPISNHLYFYWYRQILGQKVEFLVSFYNNEISEKSEIFDDQFSVERPDGSNFTLKIRSTKLEDSAMYFCASSTSRSYNEQFFGPGTRLTVL.

This chain uses TRBV27 with TRBJ2-2; D is unresolved. Trimming left V 6 bases short and J 1 base short, with 12 bases between. The CDR3 runs 15 residues. Germline V gene sequence: CDR1 MNHEY, CDR2 SMNVEV (reference sequence). In DNA form, the CDR3 reads TGTGCCAGCAGGCGGTGGACCGGGAACACCGGGGAGCTGTTTTTT. It specifies CASRRWTGNTGELFF.

The gene calls are TRBV19 and TRBJ2-7; 9 bases line up with TRBD1. The V segment lost 5 bases and the J segment 4 bases; nucleotides outside the gene matches: 9. CDR3 size: 15 residues. The germline V gene has CDR1 LNHDA and CDR2 SQIVND (reference sequence). CDR3 loop: CASSAGQGVYYEQYF. In DNA, the CDR3 is TGTGCCAGTAGTGCGGGACAGGGAGTCTATTACGAGCAGTACTTC.

The V call is TRBV7-2, the J call TRBJ1-2; 7 bases fit TRBD1. V was pared by 0 bases and J by 5 bases, with 6 bases of the junction left unmatched. Germline V lookup: CDR1 SGHTA, CDR2 FQGNSA. The CDR3 has 15 residues. The CDR3 DNA reads as TGTGCCAGCAGCTTAGCGGTGCAGGGGGGGTATGGCTACACCTTC. Translated: CASSLAVQGGYGYTF.

CDR3 in DNA: TGCGCCAGCAGCCAGTCTAGCGGGAGAACAGATACGCAGTATTTT. Translation gives CASSQSSGRTDTQYF. V usage is TRBV4-3 and J usage is TRBJ2-3; 10 bases align to TRBD2. The length of the CDR3 is 15 residues. Germline CDR1 is LGHNA and CDR2 is YSLEER. Losses at the gene ends were 3 bases for V and 3 bases for J; bases not matched to a gene: 3.

The rearrangement joins TRBV7-2 to TRBJ1-2; D may be TRBD1 (6 bases). Germline CDR1 is SGHTA and CDR2 is FQGNSA. This CDR3 is built from 14 residues. The germline V and J ends were trimmed by 5 bases and 3 bases, with 13 bases remaining between them. CDR3 bases: TGTGCCAGCAGCCCAAACAGGGAGGACTATGGCTACACCTTC. Translated: CASSPNREDYGYTF.

This clone was seen more than once but under ten times. The CDR3 does not end in the conserved phenylalanine or tryptophan, so this is likely a read error. No DNA is shown, since the ends of the CDR3 on it are uncertain; the CDR3 is the one TCRdb lists. The rearrangement links TRBV6-1 to TRBJ1-1. Both ends counted, the CDR3 spans 11 residues. Germline CDR1 MNHNS, CDR2 SASEGT. The CDR3 is CASSDPGIQAS.

Points on this clone: Germline is not matched at one junction end, which may reflect a read error. For the CDR3, the DNA is TGTGCCACCACCAGAGGGGACTCGAACCAAGAGACCCAGTACTTC. This gives the protein CATTRGDSNQETQYF. This chain joins TRBV15 and TRBJ2-5; a possible D gene is TRBD2 (6 bases). The CDR3 has 15 amino acids. Germline loops: CDR1 LNHNV, CDR2 YYDKDF (reference sequence). The whole variable domain, remainder taken from reference TRBV15 and TRBJ2-5, is DAMVIQNPRYQVTQFGKPVTLSCSQTLNHNVMYWYQQKSSQAPKLLFHYYDKDFNNEADTPDNFQSRRPNTSFCFLDIRSPGLGDTAMYLCATTRGDSNQETQYFGPGTRLLVL.

This clone showed up just once. The rearrangement links TRBV25-1 to TRBJ2-7; 9 nucleotides agree with TRBD2. Trimming took 1 base from V and 6 from J; bases not matched to a gene: 7. This CDR3 contains 15 residues. Germline assignment: CDR1 MGHDK and CDR2 SYGVNS. The CDR3 spells CASSELAGGPGEQYF. For the CDR3, the DNA is TGTGCCAGCAGTGAATTGGCGGGAGGGCCGGGCGAGCAGTACTTC.

The chain carries TRBV6-6 and TRBJ2-2, with 11 bases aligning to TRBD1. Germline V gene data show CDR1 as MNHNY and CDR2 as SVGAGI (reference sequence). The CDR3 is 16 residues long. V dropped 6 bases and J dropped 3; count of bases not matched to a gene: 6. CDR3 bases: TGTGCCAGCAGCCAGGACAGGGGGCCTGACACCGGGGAGCTGTTTTTT. Its protein product is CASSQDRGPDTGELFF.

The J gene is TRBJ2-3, the V gene TRBV6-5; 8 bases line up with TRBD1. CDR1 and CDR2 from the germline V gene are MNHEY and SVGAGI. The length of the CDR3 is 14 residues. With V trimmed by 6 bases and J by 5 bases, 7 bases remained unmatched. Here the CDR3 reads CASSGQGPLDTQYF. CDR3 bases: TGTGCCAGCAGCGGACAGGGTCCCTTAGATACGCAGTATTTT.

This sequence joins TRBV28 and TRBJ1-2, with D uncertain. The germline V gene encodes CDR1 MDHEN and CDR2 SYDVKM. The CDR3 has 14 residues. V dropped 1 base and J dropped 4 bases, with 10 bases sitting between them. The CDR3 DNA sequence: TGTGCCAGCAGTTTATCCCCCACCGGCTATGGCTACACCTTC. The encoded protein is CASSLSPTGYGYTF.

This chain connects TRBV5-1 to TRBJ2-2; TRBD1 matches 10 bases. V lost 4 bases and J lost 4; bases outside the gene matches: 13. The CDR3 has 18 residues. Looked up from germline, CDR1 is SGHRS and CDR2 is YFSETQ. The DNA for the CDR3 is TGCGCCAGCAGCGCAAAAACCGGGACAGGGGATATCACCGGGGAGCTGTTTTTT. Translation gives CASSAKTGTGDITGELFF.

The CDR3 reads CASSLHGLAGGAGELFF. In DNA form, the CDR3 reads TGTGCCAGCAGCTTACACGGACTAGCAGGGGGGGCCGGGGAGCTGTTTTTT. This sequence joins TRBV13 and TRBJ2-2, with D maybe TRBD2 (8 bases). Trimming cost V 2 bases and J 6 bases, with 19 bases left between them. The CDR3 has 17 amino acids. CDR1 PRHDT and CDR2 FYEKMQ come from the germline V gene (reference sequence).

This clone occurred once. This chain joins TRBV4-1 and TRBJ1-2; no clear D gene. Germline values: CDR1 MGHRA, CDR2 YSYEKL. This CDR3 contains 13 residues. V was shortened by 1 base and J by 4 bases, with 7 bases between the two germline ends. The CDR3 nucleotides are TGCGCCAGCAGCCAAGGAAACTTCTATGGCTACACCTTC. Amino acid sequence: CASSQGNFYGYTF.